This T cell receptor beta chain was recorded in a study of blood T cell repertoires in COVID-19. TCRdb's table, derived via immunoSEQ multiplex PCR, lists solely in-frame clones and lacks some. The table records roughly 200,000 clones, 82% of them present only once. Germline CDR1 is SGHRS and CDR2 is YFSETQ. V lost 2 bases and J lost 11; bases outside the gene matches: 9. There are 15 residues in the CDR3. The TCR comes from an elderly woman with COVID-19, enrolled during active disease. Sequencing was done on a sample of peripheral blood. The V call is TRBV5-1, the J call TRBJ2-6; 8 bases are shared with TRBD2. For the CDR3, the DNA is TGCGCCAGCAGCTTCAAAGCGGGAGCGCCTGACGTCCTGACTTTC. This sequence encodes CASSFKAGAPDVLTF.